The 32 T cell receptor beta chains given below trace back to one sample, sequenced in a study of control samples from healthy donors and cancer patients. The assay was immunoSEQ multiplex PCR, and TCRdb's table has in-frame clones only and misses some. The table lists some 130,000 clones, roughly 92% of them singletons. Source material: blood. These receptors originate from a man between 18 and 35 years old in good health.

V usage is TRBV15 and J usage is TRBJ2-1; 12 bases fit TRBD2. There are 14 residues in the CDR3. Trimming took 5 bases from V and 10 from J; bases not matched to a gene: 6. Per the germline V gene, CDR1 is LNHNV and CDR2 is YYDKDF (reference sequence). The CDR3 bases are TGTGCCACCAGCTCCGGGCTAGCGGGGGGGGAGCAGTTCTTC. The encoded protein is CATSSGLAGGEQFF.

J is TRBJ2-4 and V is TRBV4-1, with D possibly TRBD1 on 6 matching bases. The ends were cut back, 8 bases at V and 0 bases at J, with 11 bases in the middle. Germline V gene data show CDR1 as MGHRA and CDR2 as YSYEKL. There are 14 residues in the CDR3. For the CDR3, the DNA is TGCGCCAGCGGACAGTCCCTAGCCAAAAACATTCAGTACTTC. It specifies CASGQSLAKNIQYF.

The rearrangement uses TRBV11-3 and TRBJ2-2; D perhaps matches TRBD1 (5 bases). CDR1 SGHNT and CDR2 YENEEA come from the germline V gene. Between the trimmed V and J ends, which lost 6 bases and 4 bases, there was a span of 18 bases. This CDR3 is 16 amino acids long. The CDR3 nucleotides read TGTGCCAGCAGTTTTGGTCTCGGACACATCACCGGGGAGCTGTTTTTT. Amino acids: CASSFGLGHITGELFF.

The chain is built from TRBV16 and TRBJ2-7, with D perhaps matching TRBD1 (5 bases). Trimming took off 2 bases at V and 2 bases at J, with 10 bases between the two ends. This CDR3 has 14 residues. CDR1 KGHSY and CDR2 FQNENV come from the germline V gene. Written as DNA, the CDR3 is TGTGCCAGCAGCCAAGACAGCTCTACCTACGAGCAGTACTTC. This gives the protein CASSQDSSTYEQYF.

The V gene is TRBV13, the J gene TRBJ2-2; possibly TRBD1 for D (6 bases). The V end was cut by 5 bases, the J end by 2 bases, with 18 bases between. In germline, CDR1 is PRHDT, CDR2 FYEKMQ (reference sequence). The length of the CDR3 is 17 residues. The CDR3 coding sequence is TGTGCCAGCAGCCATTTACAATGGACAGTTAACACCGGGGAGCTGTTTTTT. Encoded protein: CASSHLQWTVNTGELFF.

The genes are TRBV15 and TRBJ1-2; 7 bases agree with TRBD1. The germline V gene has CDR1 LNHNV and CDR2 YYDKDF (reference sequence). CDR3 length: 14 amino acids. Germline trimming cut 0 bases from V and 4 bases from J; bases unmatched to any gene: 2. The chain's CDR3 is CATSREDRIYGYTF. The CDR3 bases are TGTGCCACCAGCAGAGAGGACAGGATCTATGGCTACACCTTC.

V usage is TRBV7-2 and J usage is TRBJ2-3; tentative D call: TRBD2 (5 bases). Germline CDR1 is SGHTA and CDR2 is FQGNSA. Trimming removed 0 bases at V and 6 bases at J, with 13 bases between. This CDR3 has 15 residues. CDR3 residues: CASSLALGSADTQYF. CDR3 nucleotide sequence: TGTGCCAGCAGCTTAGCTTTGGGTAGCGCCGATACGCAGTATTTT.

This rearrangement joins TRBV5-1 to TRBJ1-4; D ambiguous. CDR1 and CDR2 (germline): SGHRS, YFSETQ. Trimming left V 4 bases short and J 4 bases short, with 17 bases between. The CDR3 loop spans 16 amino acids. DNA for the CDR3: TGCGCCAGCAGCAGGCACTCCGGGCCGAGTAATGAAAAACTGTTTTTT. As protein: CASSRHSGPSNEKLFF.

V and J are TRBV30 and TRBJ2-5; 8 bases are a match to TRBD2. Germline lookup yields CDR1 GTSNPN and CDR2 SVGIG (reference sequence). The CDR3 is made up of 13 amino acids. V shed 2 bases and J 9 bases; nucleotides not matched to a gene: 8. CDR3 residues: CAWSLSGAQAQYF. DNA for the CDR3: TGTGCCTGGAGTCTTAGCGGGGCACAGGCCCAGTACTTC.

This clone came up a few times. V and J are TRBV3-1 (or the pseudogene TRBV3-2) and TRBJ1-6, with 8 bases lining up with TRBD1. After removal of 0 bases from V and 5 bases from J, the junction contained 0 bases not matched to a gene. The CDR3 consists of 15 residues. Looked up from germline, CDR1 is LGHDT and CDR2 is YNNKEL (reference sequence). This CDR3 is CASSQEDRDNSPLHF. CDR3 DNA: TGTGCCAGCAGCCAAGAGGACAGGGATAATTCACCCCTCCACTTT.

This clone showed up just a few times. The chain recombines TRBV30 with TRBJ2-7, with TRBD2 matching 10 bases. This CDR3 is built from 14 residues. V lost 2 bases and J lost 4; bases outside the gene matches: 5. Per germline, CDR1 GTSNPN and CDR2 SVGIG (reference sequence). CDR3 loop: CAWSTSGGAYEQYF. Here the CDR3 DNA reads TGTGCCTGGAGTACAAGCGGGGGGGCATACGAGCAGTACTTC.

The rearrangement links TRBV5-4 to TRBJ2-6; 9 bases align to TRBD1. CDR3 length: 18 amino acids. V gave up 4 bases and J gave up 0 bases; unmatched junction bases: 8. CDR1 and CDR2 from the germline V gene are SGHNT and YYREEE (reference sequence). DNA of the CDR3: TGTGCCAGCAGCCTGGGACAGGGTATTATCTCTGGGGCCAACGTCCTGACTTTC. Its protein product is CASSLGQGIISGANVLTF.

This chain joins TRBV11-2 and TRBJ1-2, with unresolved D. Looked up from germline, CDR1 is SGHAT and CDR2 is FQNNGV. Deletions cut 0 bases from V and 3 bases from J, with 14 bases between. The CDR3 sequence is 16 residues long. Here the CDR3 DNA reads TGTGCCAGCAGCTTAGATGGGCACCCCAGGCACTATGGCTACACCTTC. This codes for CASSLDGHPRHYGYTF. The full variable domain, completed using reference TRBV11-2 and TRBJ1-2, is EAGVAQSPRYKIIEKRQSVAFWCNPISGHATLYWYQQILGQGPKLLIQFQNNGVVDDSQLPKDRFSAERLKGVDSTLKIQPAKLEDSAVYLCASSLDGHPRHYGYTFGSGTRLTVV.

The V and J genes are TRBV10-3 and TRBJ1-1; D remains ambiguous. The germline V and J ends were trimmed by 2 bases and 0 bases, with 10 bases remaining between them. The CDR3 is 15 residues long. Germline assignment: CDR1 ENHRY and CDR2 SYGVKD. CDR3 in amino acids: CAISEGVGLNTEAFF. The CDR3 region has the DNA TGTGCCATCAGTGAGGGGGTGGGCCTGAACACTGAAGCTTTCTTT.

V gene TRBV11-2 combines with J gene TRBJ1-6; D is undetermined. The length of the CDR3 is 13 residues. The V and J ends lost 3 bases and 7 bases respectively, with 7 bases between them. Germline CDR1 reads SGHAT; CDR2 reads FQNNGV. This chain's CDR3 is CASSLFGNSPLHF. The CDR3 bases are TGTGCCAGCAGCTTGTTTGGGAATTCACCCCTCCACTTT.

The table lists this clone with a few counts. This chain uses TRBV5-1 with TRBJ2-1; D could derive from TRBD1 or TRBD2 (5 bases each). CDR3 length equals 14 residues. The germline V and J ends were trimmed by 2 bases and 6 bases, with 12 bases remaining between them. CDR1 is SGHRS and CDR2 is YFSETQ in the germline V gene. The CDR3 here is CASSLQDWTNEQFF. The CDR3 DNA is TGCGCCAGCAGCTTACAGGACTGGACCAATGAGCAGTTCTTC.

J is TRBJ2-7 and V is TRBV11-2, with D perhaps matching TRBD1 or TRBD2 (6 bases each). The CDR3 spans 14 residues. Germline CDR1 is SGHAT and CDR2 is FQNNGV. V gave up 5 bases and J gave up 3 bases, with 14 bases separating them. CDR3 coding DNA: TGTGCCAGCAGCCGCCTCGAGGGGGGCTACGAGCAGTACTTC. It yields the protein CASSRLEGGYEQYF.

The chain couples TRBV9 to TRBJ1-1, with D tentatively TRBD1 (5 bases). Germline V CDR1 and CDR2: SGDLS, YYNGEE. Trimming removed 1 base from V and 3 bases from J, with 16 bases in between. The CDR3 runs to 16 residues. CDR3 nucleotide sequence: TGTGCCAGCAGCGTAAGTAAGGTGGGGGGTGACACTGAAGCTTTCTTT. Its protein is CASSVSKVGGDTEAFF. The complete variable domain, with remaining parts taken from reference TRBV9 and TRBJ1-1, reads DSGVTQTPKHLITATGQRVTLRCSPRSGDLSVYWYQQSLDQGLQFLIQYYNGEERAKGNILERFSAQQFPDLHSELNLSSLELGDSALYFCASSVSKVGGDTEAFFGQGTRLTVV.

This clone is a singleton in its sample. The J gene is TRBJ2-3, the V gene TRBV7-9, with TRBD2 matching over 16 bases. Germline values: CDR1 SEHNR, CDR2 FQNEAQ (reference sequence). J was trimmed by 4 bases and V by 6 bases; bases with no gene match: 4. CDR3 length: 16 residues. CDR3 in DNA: TGTGCCAGCAGGGCAGGGACTAGCGGGAGGGCAGATACGCAGTATTTT. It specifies CASRAGTSGRADTQYF. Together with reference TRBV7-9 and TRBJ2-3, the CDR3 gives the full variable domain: DTGVSQNPRHKITKRGQNVTFRCDPISEHNRLYWYRQTLGQGPEFLTYFQNEAQLEKSRLLSDRFSAERPKGSFSTLEIQRTEQGDSAMYLCASRAGTSGRADTQYFGPGTRLTVL.

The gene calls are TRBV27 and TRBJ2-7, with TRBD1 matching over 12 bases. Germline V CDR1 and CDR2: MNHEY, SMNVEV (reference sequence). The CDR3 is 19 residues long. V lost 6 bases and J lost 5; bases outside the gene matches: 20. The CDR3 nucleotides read TGTGCCAGCAGCCTGGTGGGACAGGGGGCTAGTTTGGCGATGGACGAGCAGTACTTC. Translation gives CASSLVGQGASLAMDEQYF.

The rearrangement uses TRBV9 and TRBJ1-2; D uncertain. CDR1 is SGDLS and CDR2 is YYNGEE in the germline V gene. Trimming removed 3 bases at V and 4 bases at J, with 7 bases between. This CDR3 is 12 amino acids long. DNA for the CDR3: TGTGCCAGCAGCGAAGGGAGCTATGGCTACACCTTC. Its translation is CASSEGSYGYTF.

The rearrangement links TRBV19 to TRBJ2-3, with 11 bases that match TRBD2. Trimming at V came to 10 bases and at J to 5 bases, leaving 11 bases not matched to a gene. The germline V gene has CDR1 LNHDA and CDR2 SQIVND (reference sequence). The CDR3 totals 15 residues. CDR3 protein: CATGDLGLAGDTQYF. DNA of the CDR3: TGTGCCACCGGGGACCTAGGACTAGCGGGAGATACGCAGTATTTT.

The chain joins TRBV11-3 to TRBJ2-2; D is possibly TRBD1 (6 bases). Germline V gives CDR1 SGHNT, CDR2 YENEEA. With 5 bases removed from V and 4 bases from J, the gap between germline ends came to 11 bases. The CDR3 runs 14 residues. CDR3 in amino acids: CASSLGHPTGELFF. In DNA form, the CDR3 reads TGTGCCAGCAGCCTGGGACACCCCACCGGGGAGCTGTTTTTT.

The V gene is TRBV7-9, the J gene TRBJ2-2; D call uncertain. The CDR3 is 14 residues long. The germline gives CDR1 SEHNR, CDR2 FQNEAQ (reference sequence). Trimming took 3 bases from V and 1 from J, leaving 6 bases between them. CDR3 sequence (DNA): TGTGCCAGCAGCTTTCCCAGGAACACCGGGGAGCTGTTTTTT. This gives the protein CASSFPRNTGELFF.

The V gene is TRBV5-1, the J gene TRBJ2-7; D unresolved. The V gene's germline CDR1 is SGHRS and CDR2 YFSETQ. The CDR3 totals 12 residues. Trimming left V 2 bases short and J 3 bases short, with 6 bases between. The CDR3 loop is CASSLDHYEQYF. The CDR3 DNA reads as TGCGCCAGCAGCTTAGATCACTACGAGCAGTACTTC.

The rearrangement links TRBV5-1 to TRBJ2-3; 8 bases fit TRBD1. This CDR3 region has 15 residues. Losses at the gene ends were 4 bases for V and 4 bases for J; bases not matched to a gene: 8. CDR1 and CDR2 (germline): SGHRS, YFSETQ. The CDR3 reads CASSPDRGYPDTQYF. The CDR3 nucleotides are TGCGCCAGCAGCCCCGACAGGGGATATCCAGATACGCAGTATTTT.

DNA for the CDR3: TGTGCCAGCAGCGTCGGGCCGAGCTCCTATAATTCACCCCTCCACTTT. This encodes CASSVGPSSYNSPLHF. V is TRBV9 and J is TRBJ1-6; D not resolved. This CDR3 comprises 16 residues. Trimming removed 2 bases at V and 0 bases at J, with 9 bases between. Germline lookup yields CDR1 SGDLS and CDR2 YYNGEE.

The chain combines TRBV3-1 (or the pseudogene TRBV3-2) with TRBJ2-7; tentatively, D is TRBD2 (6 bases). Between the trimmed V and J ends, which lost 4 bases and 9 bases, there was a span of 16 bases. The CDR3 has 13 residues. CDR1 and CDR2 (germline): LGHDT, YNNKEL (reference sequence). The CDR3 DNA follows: TGTGCCAGCAGCCTCCATTTGGCGGAGGGGCAGTACTTC. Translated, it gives CASSLHLAEGQYF.

The CDR3: CASSLRGYTF. DNA for the CDR3: TGTGCCAGCAGTCTTCGAGGCTACACCTTC. The J gene is TRBJ1-2, the V gene TRBV6-4; no clear D gene. Germline CDR1 MRHNA, CDR2 SNTAGT. The CDR3 consists of 10 residues. Trimming removed 5 bases at V and 8 bases at J, with 6 bases between.

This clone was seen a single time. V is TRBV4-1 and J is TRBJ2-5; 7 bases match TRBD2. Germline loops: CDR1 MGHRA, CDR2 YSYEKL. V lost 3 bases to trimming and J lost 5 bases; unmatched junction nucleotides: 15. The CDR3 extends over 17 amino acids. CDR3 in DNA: TGCGCCAGCAGCCACCCGCCCACGCGGGGGAAGATGGAGACCCAGTACTTC. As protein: CASSHPPTRGKMETQYF.

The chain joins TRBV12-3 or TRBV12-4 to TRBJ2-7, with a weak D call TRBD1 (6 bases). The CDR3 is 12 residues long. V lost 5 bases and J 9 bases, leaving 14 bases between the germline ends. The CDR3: CASSLLGGGQYF. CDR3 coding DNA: TGTGCCAGCAGTCTTCTTGGGGGCGGGCAGTACTTC.

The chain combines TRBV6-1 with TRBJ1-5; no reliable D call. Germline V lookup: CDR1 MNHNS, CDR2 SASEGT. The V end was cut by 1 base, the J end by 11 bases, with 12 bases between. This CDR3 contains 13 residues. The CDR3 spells CASSEGGIKSQHF. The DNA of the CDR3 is TGTGCCAGCAGTGAAGGAGGCATAAAATCCCAGCATTTT.